The rows below give T cell receptor beta chains drawn from one sample of a study of blood T cell repertoires in COVID-19. The assay was immunoSEQ multiplex PCR, and TCRdb's table has in-frame clones only and misses some. Of hundreds of thousands of clones listed, 88% were seen once; the top ten hold 3%. The material sequenced was PBMCs or T cells enriched from blood (not recorded which). These receptors originate from a woman aged 50 to 65 who had recovered from COVID-19. CDR3s include the opening cysteine and the closing phenylalanine or tryptophan. The D gene is left open where the match is weak. Some rows mark clone size as missing; the rest say once, few, many or name a class of expanded clone.

j_call | clone_size | v_call | d_call | cdr3_aa | cdr3_nt
TRBJ2-5 | . | TRBV6-5 | TRBD1 | CASMRTGGAETQYF | TGTGCCAGCATGCGGACAGGGGGCGCAGAGACCCAGTACTTC
TRBJ2-5 | . | TRBV9 | TRBD2 | CASSVASGTQETQYF | TGTGCCAGCAGCGTAGCCAGCGGGACTCAAGAGACCCAGTACTTC
TRBJ2-3 | . | TRBV2 | . | CASSGQPTDTQYF | TGTGCCAGCAGTGGACAGCCCACAGATACGCAGTATTTT
TRBJ1-3 | . | TRBV30 | . | CAWTQGLGGDTIYF | TGTGCCTGGACCCAGGGTCTGGGTGGTGACACCATATATTTT
TRBJ1-5 | . | TRBV5-6 | TRBD1 | CASSLGDRGAYSNQPQHF | TGTGCCAGCAGCTTGGGGGACAGGGGGGCTTATAGCAATCAGCCCCAGCATTTT
TRBJ1-1 | . | TRBV6-5 | . | CASNRAGSPTEAFF | TGTGCCAGCAATAGGGCAGGGTCGCCCACTGAAGCTTTCTTT
TRBJ2-7 | . | TRBV14 | TRBD1 | CASSLGTGGFYEQYF | TGTGCCAGCAGCCTCGGGACAGGGGGCTTCTACGAGCAGTACTTC
TRBJ2-7 | . | TRBV20-1 | TRBD2 | CSASSGTSGSLNEQYF | TGCAGTGCTAGTTCAGGGACTAGCGGGAGTCTCAACGAGCAGTACTTC
TRBJ2-5 | . | TRBV28 | . | CASSLGGSETQYF | TGTGCCAGCAGTTTAGGAGGTTCTGAGACCCAGTACTTC
TRBJ2-2 | few | TRBV4-2 | TRBD2 | CASSQDNSGPGELFF | TGTGCCAGCAGCCAAGATAATAGCGGGCCCGGGGAGCTGTTTTTT
TRBJ2-5 | . | TRBV12-1 | . | CASSFAGTSSYQETQYF | TGTGCCAGCAGCTTTGCTGGGACTAGCTCTTACCAAGAGACCCAGTACTTC
TRBJ1-1 | once | TRBV4-1 | . | CASSQDGQGGTEAFF | TGCGCCAGCAGCCAAGATGGGCAGGGTGGCACTGAAGCTTTCTTT
TRBJ2-7 | . | TRBV19 | TRBD1 | CASGRGQGNEQYF | TGTGCCAGTGGACGGGGACAGGGAAACGAGCAGTACTTC
TRBJ1-5 | . | TRBV15 | . | CATSSYREVPLNQPQHF | TGTGCCACCAGCAGCTACCGGGAAGTACCCCTTAATCAGCCCCAGCATTTT
TRBJ2-1 | . | TRBV7-2 | . | CASRGILGLNEQFF | TGTGCCAGCAGGGGCATACTCGGTTTGAATGAGCAGTTCTTC
TRBJ1-5 | once | TRBV6-2/TRBV6-3 | . | CASSRQRDQPQHF | TGTGCCAGCAGCCGACAGCGGGATCAGCCCCAGCATTTT
TRBJ2-2 | . | TRBV18 | TRBD1 | CASSPMGQGNTGELFF | TGTGCCAGCTCACCAATGGGACAGGGGAACACCGGGGAGCTGTTTTTT
TRBJ1-1 | . | TRBV29-1 | . | CSGGSTEAFF | TGCAGCGGCGGGAGTACTGAAGCTTTCTTT
TRBJ2-7 | . | TRBV24-1 | . | CATSDLQGMKQYF | TGTGCCACCAGTGATTTACAGGGTATGAAGCAGTACTTC
TRBJ1-2 | . | TRBV29-1 | TRBD1 | CSARTGGKNYGYTF | TGCAGCGCACGGACAGGGGGTAAGAACTATGGCTACACCTTC
TRBJ2-5 | once | TRBV9 | . | CASSVDGGEETQYF | TGTGCCAGCAGCGTAGATGGAGGGGAAGAGACCCAGTACTTC
TRBJ2-1 | . | TRBV28 | . | CASSFSGLFSSYNEQFF | TGTGCCAGCAGTTTTTCGGGACTCTTTAGCTCCTACAATGAGCAGTTCTTC
TRBJ2-2 | . | TRBV7-3 | TRBD2 | CASSLSGTNGGELFF | TGTGCCAGCAGCTTATCCGGGACTAATGGCGGGGAGCTGTTTTTT